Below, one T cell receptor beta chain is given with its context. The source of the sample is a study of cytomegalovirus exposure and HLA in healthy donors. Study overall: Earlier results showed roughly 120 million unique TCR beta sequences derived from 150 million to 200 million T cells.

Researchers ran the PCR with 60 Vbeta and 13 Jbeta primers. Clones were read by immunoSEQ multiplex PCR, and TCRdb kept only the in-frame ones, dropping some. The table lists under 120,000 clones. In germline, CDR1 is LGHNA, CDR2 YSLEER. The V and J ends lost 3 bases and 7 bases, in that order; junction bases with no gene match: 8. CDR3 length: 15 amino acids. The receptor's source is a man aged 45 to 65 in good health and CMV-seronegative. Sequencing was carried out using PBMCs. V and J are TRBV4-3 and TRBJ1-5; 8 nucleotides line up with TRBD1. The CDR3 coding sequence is TGCGCCAGCAGCCAGATGCTACAGGGGGAACAGCCCCAGCATTTT. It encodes CASSQMLQGEQPQHF.